This entry features one T cell receptor (beta chain) sequence. Antigen specificity is unknown. This entry belongs to a study of beta chain features in type 1 diabetes. There are 15 residues in the CDR3. Unmatched junction bases numbered 11, after V lost 5 bases and J lost 4 bases. Germline assignment: CDR1 SGHAT and CDR2 FQDESV (reference sequence). Every bit of the isolated RNA underwent reverse transcription, so sequencing read expressed TCRB transcripts. About 3.6 million reads on average were seen across naive, central memory and regulatory T cell samples. TCRdb keeps only in-frame clones here, not all; method: immunoSEQ multiplex PCR. The table shows 200,000 to 250,000 clones, with 68% occurring only once. Study-wide findings and caveats: Across patients, naive, central memory and Treg TCRB repertoires exhibited apparently greater similarity than was observed across healthy donors.

Populations isolated by sorting all had purity greater than 95%. The clonotype originates from a man in his thirties or forties in good health. The source material was naive CD4+ T cells from blood. This chain links TRBV11-1 with TRBJ2-7, with TRBD1 identical over 7 bases. In DNA, the CDR3 is TGTGCCAGCAGCGCAACGACAGGGTATGGGTACGAGCAGTACTTC. It encodes CASSATTGYGYEQYF.